Following are 18 T cell receptor beta chains from one sample sequenced in a study of patients and donors after allogeneic stem cell transplantation (dated by TCRdb to about 2020). Library preparation was by RT-PCR. Reads for this sample came from a NextSeq 550. TCRdb reworked the public reads: Q25 trimming with fastp, MiXCR clone assembly, productive beta chains retained. All rows with the same CDR3 protein become a single entry with the most common DNA and genes. This sample lists more than 150,000 distinct CDR3 sequences; 24% were detected once. In total, the top ten clones hold about 24% of the sample. Sequenced: blood, either unsorted or a sorted T cell fraction (not recorded which). The source of these receptors is a human donor who was either an allogeneic HSCT recipient or a stem cell or donor lymphocyte infusion donor (not recorded which). It is not recorded whose cells these are; they may come from a transplant donor.

This chain links TRBV11-1 with TRBJ2-2; D is ambiguous. The V gene lost 0 bases and the J gene lost 4 bases, with 6 bases spanning the gap. The CDR3 runs to 14 residues. Germline CDR1 reads SGHAT; CDR2 reads FQDESV (reference sequence). The CDR3 here is CASSLAPGTGELFF. CDR3 sequence (DNA): TGTGCCAGCAGCTTAGCCCCGGGCACCGGGGAGCTGTTTTTT.

This rearrangement joins TRBV12-3 or TRBV12-4 to TRBJ2-3; the match to TRBD1 covers 9 bases. The length of the CDR3 is 15 residues. V lost 4 bases and J lost 4; bases outside the gene matches: 6. CDR3 in amino acids: CASSSHRGPPDTQYF. CDR3 coding DNA: TGTGCCAGCAGTTCCCACAGGGGGCCTCCAGATACGCAGTATTTT.

This rearrangement joins TRBV10-3 to TRBJ2-7, with 8 bases matching TRBD1. This CDR3 has 13 amino acids. CDR1 is ENHRY, CDR2 SYGVKD, per germline. Germline trimming cut 8 bases from V and 5 bases from J; bases unmatched to any gene: 8. CDR3 protein: CAICSQGDNEQYF. The CDR3 region has the DNA TGTGCCATCTGCTCACAGGGGGACAACGAGCAGTACTTC.

The chain uses TRBV5-1 and TRBJ2-1; 9 bases match TRBD2. The CDR3 totals 15 residues. Germline values: CDR1 SGHRS, CDR2 YFSETQ. V trimming: 4 bases; J trimming: 7 bases; junction bases outside the gene matches: 9. CDR3 bases: TGCGCCAGCAGCCTTAGCGGGAGTACTTGGAATGAGCAGTTCTTC. It specifies CASSLSGSTWNEQFF.

CDR3 in amino acids: CASSLWTSGSHYEQYF. The CDR3 DNA sequence: TGTGCCAGCAGCCTTTGGACTAGCGGCTCCCACTACGAGCAGTACTTC. This chain uses TRBV3-1 with TRBJ2-7; 10 bases match TRBD2. This CDR3 contains 16 residues. The trim removed 4 bases at V and 3 bases at J, leaving 9 bases unmatched. Germline V CDR1 and CDR2: LGHDT, YNNKEL (reference sequence).

This clonotype was counted at least ten times. The chain couples TRBV5-1 to TRBJ1-1; D remains ambiguous. CDR1 and CDR2 (germline): SGHRS, YFSETQ. V shed 0 bases and J shed 6 bases, with 9 bases lying between them. This CDR3 has 13 residues. The CDR3 coding sequence is TGCGCCAGCAGCTTGGCCGCCCCCGCTGAAGCTTTCTTT. This translates into CASSLAAPAEAFF.

The V call is TRBV10-3, the J call TRBJ2-3; D is perhaps TRBD1 (6 bases). V was trimmed by 3 bases and J by 1 base, leaving 11 bases between them. In germline, CDR1 is ENHRY, CDR2 SYGVKD. This CDR3 spans 15 amino acids. The CDR3 loop is CAISEAGAGTDTQYF. In DNA, the CDR3 is TGTGCCATCAGTGAAGCAGGGGCTGGCACAGATACGCAGTATTTT.

The genes are TRBV12-3 or TRBV12-4 and TRBJ1-3, with D unclear. This CDR3 spans 14 amino acids. V shed 3 bases and J shed 1 base, with 7 bases lying between them. The CDR3 region is CASSFWSSGNTIYF. The CDR3 nucleotides are TGTGCCAGCAGTTTCTGGTCATCTGGAAACACCATATATTTT.

This chain uses TRBV9 with TRBJ2-1; possible D gene TRBD2, 6 bases. This CDR3 comprises 14 residues. Germline V gene data show CDR1 as SGDLS and CDR2 as YYNGEE. With 4 bases removed from V and 9 bases from J, the gap between germline ends came to 17 bases. The CDR3 nucleotides read TGTGCCAGCAGCTTGGGACTTAACTTCGGTGAGCAGTTCTTC. Translated, it gives CASSLGLNFGEQFF.

This clonotype occurred a few times. V gene TRBV2 combines with J gene TRBJ1-1; 10 bases map to TRBD1. Per the germline V gene, CDR1 is SNHLY and CDR2 is FYNNEI. The length of the CDR3 is 15 residues. The trim removed 5 bases at V and 3 bases at J, leaving 6 bases unmatched. CDR3 amino acids: CASSLRQGADTEAFF. The CDR3 coding sequence is TGTGCCAGCAGTCTTAGACAGGGGGCCGACACTGAAGCTTTCTTT.

The table lists this clonotype with a few counts. V is TRBV2 and J is TRBJ2-1; 9 positions match TRBD1. CDR3 length: 16 amino acids. CDR1 is SNHLY, CDR2 FYNNEI, per germline. With V trimmed by 5 bases and J by 9 bases, 14 bases remained unmatched. CDR3 residues: CASSNEGRDRGTEQFF. DNA of the CDR3: TGTGCCAGCAGTAACGAAGGCCGAGACAGGGGGACTGAGCAGTTCTTC.

This clonotype was counted a few times. The chain is built from TRBV2 and TRBJ2-2; D may be TRBD1 (5 bases). Germline loops: CDR1 SNHLY, CDR2 FYNNEI. This CDR3 is 15 amino acids long. V was pared by 8 bases and J by 1 base, with 14 bases between. The CDR3 sequence is CASYPPGLNTGELFF. The CDR3 DNA reads as TGTGCCAGCTACCCCCCAGGGCTGAACACCGGGGAGCTGTTTTTT.

The chain joins TRBV2 to TRBJ1-4; D gene uncertain. V lost 4 bases, J lost 8 bases, and 14 bases lay in between. This CDR3 spans 14 amino acids. In germline, CDR1 is SNHLY, CDR2 FYNNEI. The CDR3, as DNA: TGTGCCAGCAGTGGGGTACGGCTGCTCGAAAAACTGTTTTTT. This codes for CASSGVRLLEKLFF.

There are a few counts of this clonotype. This chain uses TRBV5-1 with TRBJ1-1; the match to TRBD1 covers 8 bases. This CDR3 region has 13 residues. Germline V gene sequence: CDR1 SGHRS, CDR2 YFSETQ. V was pared by 4 bases and J by 6 bases, with 5 bases of the junction left unmatched. CDR3 sequence: CASSRTQGAEAFF. Written as DNA, the CDR3 is TGCGCCAGCAGCAGAACACAGGGGGCTGAAGCTTTCTTT.

The chain uses TRBV10-3 and TRBJ2-3; 8 bases align to TRBD2. Unmatched junction bases numbered 11, after V lost 5 bases and J lost 4 bases. This CDR3 has 16 residues. Germline V gene sequence: CDR1 ENHRY, CDR2 SYGVKD. CDR3 bases: TGTGCCATCAGTCCCGGTTTCGAGCGGGAGTCAGATACGCAGTATTTT. This sequence encodes CAISPGFERESDTQYF.

The chain has TRBV4-1 and TRBJ1-3; no clear D. There are 15 residues in the CDR3. Trimming shortened V by 0 bases and J by 2 bases, and 8 bases separated the two germline ends. The germline gives CDR1 MGHRA, CDR2 YSYEKL. In DNA form, the CDR3 reads TGCGCCAGCAGCCAAGACCCCTCCCCTGGAAACACCATATATTTT. It yields the protein CASSQDPSPGNTIYF.

The sample holds many counts of this clonotype. CDR3 sequence: CASRYRGSNQPQHF. The DNA of the CDR3 is TGTGCCAGCAGGTACAGGGGGAGCAATCAGCCCCAGCATTTT. This sequence joins TRBV6-5 and TRBJ1-5; 8 bases match TRBD1. CDR3 length equals 14 residues. The ends lost 6 bases at V and 1 base at J; junction bases unmatched: 2. Germline V gives CDR1 MNHEY, CDR2 SVGAGI.

The genes are TRBV10-3 and TRBJ2-1; TRBD2 matches at 11 bases. J lost 3 bases, V lost 0 bases, and 16 bases had no gene match. In germline, CDR1 is ENHRY, CDR2 SYGVKD. The CDR3 is made up of 21 amino acids. This chain's CDR3 is CAISESLMFVVGTSGYNEQFF. In DNA, the CDR3 is TGTGCCATCAGTGAGTCGTTGATGTTTGTCGTTGGGACTAGCGGCTACAATGAGCAGTTCTTC.